The clone carrying this TCR beta chain has a single count. Treatment here: oral pan-JAK inhibitor, 5-10 mg twice daily. RNA, once extracted, was reverse transcribed into cDNA for use as the sequencing template. The method was immunoSEQ multiplex PCR; TCRdb's version includes in-frame clones alone and lacks a portion of them. The repertoire holds 150,000 to 250,000 clones, with about 62% as singletons. The sample is drawn from a study of CD8+ T cells in alopecia areata. Germline lookup yields CDR1 MNHEY and CDR2 SVGAGI. CDR3 size: 14 residues. V lost 8 bases and J lost 1, with 11 bases in between. The input for sequencing was CD4+ T cells sorted from blood, taken at week 24, from a patient treated with tofacitinib. This sequence was found in a human donor with alopecia areata. The V call is TRBV6-5, the J call TRBJ1-4, with D unclear. The CDR3, as DNA: TGTGCCAGCGCGGCGACGAGAACTAATGAAAAACTGTTTTTT. Protein product: CASAATRTNEKLFF.